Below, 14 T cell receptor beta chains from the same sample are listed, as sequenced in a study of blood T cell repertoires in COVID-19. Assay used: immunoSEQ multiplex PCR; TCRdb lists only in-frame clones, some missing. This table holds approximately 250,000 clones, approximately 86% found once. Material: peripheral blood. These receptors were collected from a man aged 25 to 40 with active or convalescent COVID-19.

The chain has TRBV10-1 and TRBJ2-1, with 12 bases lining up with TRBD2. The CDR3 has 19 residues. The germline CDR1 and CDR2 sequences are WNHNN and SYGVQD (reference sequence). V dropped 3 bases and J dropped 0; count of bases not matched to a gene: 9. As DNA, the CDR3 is TGCGCCAGCAGTGATACGGGACTAGCGGGTCGTACCTCCTACAATGAGCAGTTCTTC. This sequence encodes CASSDTGLAGRTSYNEQFF.

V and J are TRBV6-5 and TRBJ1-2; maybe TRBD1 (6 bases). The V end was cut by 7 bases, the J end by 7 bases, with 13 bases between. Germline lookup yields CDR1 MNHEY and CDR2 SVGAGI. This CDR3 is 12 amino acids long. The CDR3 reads CASTLPGVGYTF. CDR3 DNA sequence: TGTGCCAGCACGCTCCCAGGGGTTGGCTACACCTTC.

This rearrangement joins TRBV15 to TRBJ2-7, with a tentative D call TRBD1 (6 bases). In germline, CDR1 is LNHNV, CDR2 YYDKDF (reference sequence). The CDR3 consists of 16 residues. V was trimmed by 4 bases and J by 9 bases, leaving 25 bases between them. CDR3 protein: CATSTQSTGGQERQYF. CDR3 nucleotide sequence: TGTGCCACCAGCACCCAATCGACAGGCGGTCAGGAAAGGCAGTACTTC.

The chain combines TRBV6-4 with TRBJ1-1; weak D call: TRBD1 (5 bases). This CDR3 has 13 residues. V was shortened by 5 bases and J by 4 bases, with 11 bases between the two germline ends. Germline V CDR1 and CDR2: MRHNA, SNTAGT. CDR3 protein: CASSPSQGTEAFF. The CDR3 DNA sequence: TGTGCCAGCAGTCCTTCTCAGGGCACTGAAGCTTTCTTT.

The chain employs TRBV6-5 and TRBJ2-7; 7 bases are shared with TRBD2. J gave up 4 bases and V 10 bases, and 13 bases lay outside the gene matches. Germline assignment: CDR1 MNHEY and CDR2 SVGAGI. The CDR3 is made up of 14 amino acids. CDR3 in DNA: TGTGCCATACGAGAAACAGCGGGGACTTACGAGCAGTACTTC. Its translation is CAIRETAGTYEQYF.

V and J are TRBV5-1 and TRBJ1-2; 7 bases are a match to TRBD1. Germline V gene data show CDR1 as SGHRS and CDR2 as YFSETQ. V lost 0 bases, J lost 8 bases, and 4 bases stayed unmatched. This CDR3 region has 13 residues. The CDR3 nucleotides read TGCGCCAGCAGCTTGGAGGGGGCAAGGGGCTACACCTTC. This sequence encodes CASSLEGARGYTF. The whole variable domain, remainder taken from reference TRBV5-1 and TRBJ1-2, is KAGVTQTPRYLIKTRGQQVTLSCSPISGHRSVSWYQQTPGQGLQFLFEYFSETQRNKGNFPGRFSGRQFSNSRSEMNVSTLELGDSALYLCASSLEGARGYTFGSGTRLTVV.

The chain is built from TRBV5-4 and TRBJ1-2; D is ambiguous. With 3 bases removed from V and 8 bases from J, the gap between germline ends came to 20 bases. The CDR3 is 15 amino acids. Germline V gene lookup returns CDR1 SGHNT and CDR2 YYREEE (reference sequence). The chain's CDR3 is CASSWVQGGTGGYTF. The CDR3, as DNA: TGTGCCAGCAGCTGGGTACAAGGAGGTACGGGCGGCTACACCTTC.

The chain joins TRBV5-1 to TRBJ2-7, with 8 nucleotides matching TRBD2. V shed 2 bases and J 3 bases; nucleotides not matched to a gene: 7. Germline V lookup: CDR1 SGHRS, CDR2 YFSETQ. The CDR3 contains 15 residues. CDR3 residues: CASSLISGGDYEQYF. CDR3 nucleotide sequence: TGCGCCAGCAGCTTAATCAGCGGGGGAGACTACGAGCAGTACTTC.

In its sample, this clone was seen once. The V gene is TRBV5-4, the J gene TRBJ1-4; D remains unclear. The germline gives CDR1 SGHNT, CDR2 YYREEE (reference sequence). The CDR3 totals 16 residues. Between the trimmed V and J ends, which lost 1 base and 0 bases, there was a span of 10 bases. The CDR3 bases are TGTGCCAGCAGCTTGAGCGCCACCACAACTAATGAAAAACTGTTTTTT. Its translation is CASSLSATTTNEKLFF.

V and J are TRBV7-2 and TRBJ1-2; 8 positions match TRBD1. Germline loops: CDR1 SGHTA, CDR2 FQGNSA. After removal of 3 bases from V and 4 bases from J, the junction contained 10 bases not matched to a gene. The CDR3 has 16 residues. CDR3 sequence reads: CASSFSGTGISYGYTF. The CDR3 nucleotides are TGTGCCAGCAGCTTCTCTGGGACAGGCATTAGCTATGGCTACACCTTC.

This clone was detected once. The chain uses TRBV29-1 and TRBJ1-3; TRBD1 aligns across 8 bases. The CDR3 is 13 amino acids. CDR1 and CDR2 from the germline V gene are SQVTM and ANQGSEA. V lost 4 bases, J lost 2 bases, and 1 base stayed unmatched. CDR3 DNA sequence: TGCAGCGTTGCGGACAGGGCTGGAAACACCATATATTTT. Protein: CSVADRAGNTIYF.

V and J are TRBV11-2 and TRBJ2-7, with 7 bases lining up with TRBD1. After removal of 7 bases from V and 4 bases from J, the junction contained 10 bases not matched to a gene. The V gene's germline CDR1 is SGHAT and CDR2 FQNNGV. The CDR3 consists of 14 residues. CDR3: CASNLRGQAYEQYF. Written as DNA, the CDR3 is TGTGCCAGCAACCTCCGCGGACAGGCATACGAGCAGTACTTC.

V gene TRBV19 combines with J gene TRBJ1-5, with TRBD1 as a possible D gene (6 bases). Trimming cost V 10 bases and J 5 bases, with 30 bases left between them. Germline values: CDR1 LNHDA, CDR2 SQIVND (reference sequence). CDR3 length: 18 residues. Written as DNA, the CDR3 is TGTGCCACGAAAGGGGGTAATAAACTTCGGGACGGCCATCAGCCCCAGCATTTT. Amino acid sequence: CATKGGNKLRDGHQPQHF.

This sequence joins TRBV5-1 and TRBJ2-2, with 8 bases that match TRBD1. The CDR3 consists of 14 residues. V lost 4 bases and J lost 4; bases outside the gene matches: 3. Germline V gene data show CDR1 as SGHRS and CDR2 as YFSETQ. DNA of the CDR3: TGCGCCAGCAGCACAGGGGGTAGCACCGGGGAGCTGTTTTTT. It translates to CASSTGGSTGELFF.